This T cell receptor (beta chain) was retrieved from a study of blood T cells in healthy people across ages. Next came a second PCR, run for about 6 to 12 cycles, which used a sample-barcoded 5' primer along with a J-beta primer mix. From the 5' RACE reads, TCRdb called clonotypes with MiXCR, one entry per CDR3 protein. This sample yields approximately 800,000 distinct CDR3 sequences, of which approximately 25% are seen a single time; 3% to 4.5% belongs to the top ten. Trimming pared 1 base from V and 6 bases from J, leaving 16 bases between. Germline CDR1 SGHTA, CDR2 FQGNSA. This CDR3 is built from 15 residues. The sample was also linked to a second study, of T cells of mothers and their children.

This sequence originates from a boy aged 5-17 years in good health. The sequencing sample was made of blood. This sequence joins TRBV7-2 and TRBJ2-7; a possible D gene is TRBD1 (6 bases). The CDR3 here is CASSLVGGEGVEQYF. CDR3 in DNA: TGTGCCAGCAGCTTAGTTGGGGGCGAGGGTGTCGAGCAGTACTTC.